The 9 T cell receptor beta chains listed next were all sequenced from one sample in a study of chemoradiotherapy in HPV16-positive cancers. The assay was immunoSEQ multiplex PCR, and TCRdb's table has in-frame clones only and misses some. The table lists 15,000 or so clones, approximately 71% of them singletons. Sample collection was performed from a patient who underwent chemoradiotherapy. The receptors originated from a human donor with HPV-associated anogenital cancer.

Only one count was recorded for this clone. This chain connects TRBV28 to TRBJ2-5; D tentatively fits TRBD1 or TRBD2 (5 bases each). CDR3 length: 17 residues. Germline V gene lookup returns CDR1 MDHEN and CDR2 SYDVKM. Trimming removed 5 bases at V and 0 bases at J, with 19 bases between. The CDR3 nucleotides are TGTGCCAGCAGTGGACACGGGGCCAACCGGAACCAAGAGACCCAGTACTTC. Translated, it gives CASSGHGANRNQETQYF.

The J gene is TRBJ1-6, the V gene TRBV28, with D tentatively TRBD1 (5 bases). Trimming took off 7 bases at V and 7 bases at J, with 14 bases between the two ends. The CDR3 length is 14 residues. Looked up from germline, CDR1 is MDHEN and CDR2 is SYDVKM. For the CDR3, the DNA is TGTGCCAGCAAAAAGGGGCAGCGAAATTCACCCCTCCACTTT. This encodes CASKKGQRNSPLHF.

The CDR3 loop is CASSPLGASQYF. The CDR3, as DNA: TGTGCCAGCAGCCCTCTGGGGGCTAGCCAGTATTTT. The rearrangement links TRBV7-9 to TRBJ2-3, with D tentatively TRBD1 (6 bases). Trimming cost V 5 bases and J 12 bases, with 15 bases left between them. The CDR3 is 12 residues long. In germline, CDR1 is SEHNR, CDR2 FQNEAQ (reference sequence).

The chain couples TRBV4-1 to TRBJ1-2; 8 bases align to TRBD1. Germline CDR1 reads MGHRA; CDR2 reads YSYEKL. V was pared by 4 bases and J by 0 bases, with 7 bases of the junction left unmatched. The CDR3 spans 16 residues. The CDR3 is CASSRTSDRANYGYTF. The DNA of the CDR3 is TGCGCCAGCAGCCGAACTTCGGACAGGGCTAACTATGGCTACACCTTC.

V gene TRBV19 combines with J gene TRBJ2-7, with a weak D call TRBD2 (6 bases). Trimming took 6 bases from V and 2 from J, leaving 14 bases between them. CDR1 and CDR2 (germline): LNHDA, SQIVND (reference sequence). The CDR3 totals 14 residues. For the CDR3, the DNA is TGTGCCAGTAGCCTCGGGAGCGCCACCTACGAGCAGTACTTC. This encodes CASSLGSATYEQYF.

This clone was recorded a few times. This chain links TRBV29-1 with TRBJ1-2; tentative D call: TRBD1 (5 bases). CDR1 SQVTM and CDR2 ANQGSEA come from the germline V gene. The CDR3 has 13 amino acids. Trimming took off 8 bases at V and 0 bases at J, with 13 bases between the two ends. The CDR3: CSSGEVSNYGYTF. As DNA, the CDR3 is TGCAGCTCGGGGGAGGTTTCTAACTATGGCTACACCTTC.

J is TRBJ2-2 and V is TRBV4-3; 13 bases are a match to TRBD2. V shed 1 base, J shed 2 bases, and the junction held 4 bases outside the gene matches. Germline-derived CDR1 and CDR2 are LGHNA and YSLEER. The CDR3 is made up of 18 amino acids. This chain's CDR3 is CASSQGTSGGYNTGELFF. For the CDR3, the DNA is TGCGCCAGCAGCCAAGGGACTAGCGGGGGATACAACACCGGGGAGCTGTTTTTT.

V and J are TRBV4-1 and TRBJ1-5; possible D gene TRBD1, 5 bases. V was trimmed by 4 bases and J by 0 bases, leaving 13 bases between them. The CDR3 spans 16 residues. The germline V gene encodes CDR1 MGHRA and CDR2 YSYEKL. CDR3 amino acids: CASSPGTGNSNQPQHF. CDR3 coding DNA: TGCGCCAGCAGCCCGGGGACGGGAAATAGCAATCAGCCCCAGCATTTT.

The chain carries TRBV2 and TRBJ2-2; 7 bases align to TRBD1. The V gene's germline CDR1 is SNHLY and CDR2 FYNNEI. The CDR3 has 15 amino acids. The junction had 7 bases not matched to a gene; V was cut back by 6 bases and J by 3 bases. CDR3 DNA: TGTGCCAGCAGGGACAGGCATGGGGACACCGGGGAGCTGTTTTTT. Protein sequence: CASRDRHGDTGELFF.